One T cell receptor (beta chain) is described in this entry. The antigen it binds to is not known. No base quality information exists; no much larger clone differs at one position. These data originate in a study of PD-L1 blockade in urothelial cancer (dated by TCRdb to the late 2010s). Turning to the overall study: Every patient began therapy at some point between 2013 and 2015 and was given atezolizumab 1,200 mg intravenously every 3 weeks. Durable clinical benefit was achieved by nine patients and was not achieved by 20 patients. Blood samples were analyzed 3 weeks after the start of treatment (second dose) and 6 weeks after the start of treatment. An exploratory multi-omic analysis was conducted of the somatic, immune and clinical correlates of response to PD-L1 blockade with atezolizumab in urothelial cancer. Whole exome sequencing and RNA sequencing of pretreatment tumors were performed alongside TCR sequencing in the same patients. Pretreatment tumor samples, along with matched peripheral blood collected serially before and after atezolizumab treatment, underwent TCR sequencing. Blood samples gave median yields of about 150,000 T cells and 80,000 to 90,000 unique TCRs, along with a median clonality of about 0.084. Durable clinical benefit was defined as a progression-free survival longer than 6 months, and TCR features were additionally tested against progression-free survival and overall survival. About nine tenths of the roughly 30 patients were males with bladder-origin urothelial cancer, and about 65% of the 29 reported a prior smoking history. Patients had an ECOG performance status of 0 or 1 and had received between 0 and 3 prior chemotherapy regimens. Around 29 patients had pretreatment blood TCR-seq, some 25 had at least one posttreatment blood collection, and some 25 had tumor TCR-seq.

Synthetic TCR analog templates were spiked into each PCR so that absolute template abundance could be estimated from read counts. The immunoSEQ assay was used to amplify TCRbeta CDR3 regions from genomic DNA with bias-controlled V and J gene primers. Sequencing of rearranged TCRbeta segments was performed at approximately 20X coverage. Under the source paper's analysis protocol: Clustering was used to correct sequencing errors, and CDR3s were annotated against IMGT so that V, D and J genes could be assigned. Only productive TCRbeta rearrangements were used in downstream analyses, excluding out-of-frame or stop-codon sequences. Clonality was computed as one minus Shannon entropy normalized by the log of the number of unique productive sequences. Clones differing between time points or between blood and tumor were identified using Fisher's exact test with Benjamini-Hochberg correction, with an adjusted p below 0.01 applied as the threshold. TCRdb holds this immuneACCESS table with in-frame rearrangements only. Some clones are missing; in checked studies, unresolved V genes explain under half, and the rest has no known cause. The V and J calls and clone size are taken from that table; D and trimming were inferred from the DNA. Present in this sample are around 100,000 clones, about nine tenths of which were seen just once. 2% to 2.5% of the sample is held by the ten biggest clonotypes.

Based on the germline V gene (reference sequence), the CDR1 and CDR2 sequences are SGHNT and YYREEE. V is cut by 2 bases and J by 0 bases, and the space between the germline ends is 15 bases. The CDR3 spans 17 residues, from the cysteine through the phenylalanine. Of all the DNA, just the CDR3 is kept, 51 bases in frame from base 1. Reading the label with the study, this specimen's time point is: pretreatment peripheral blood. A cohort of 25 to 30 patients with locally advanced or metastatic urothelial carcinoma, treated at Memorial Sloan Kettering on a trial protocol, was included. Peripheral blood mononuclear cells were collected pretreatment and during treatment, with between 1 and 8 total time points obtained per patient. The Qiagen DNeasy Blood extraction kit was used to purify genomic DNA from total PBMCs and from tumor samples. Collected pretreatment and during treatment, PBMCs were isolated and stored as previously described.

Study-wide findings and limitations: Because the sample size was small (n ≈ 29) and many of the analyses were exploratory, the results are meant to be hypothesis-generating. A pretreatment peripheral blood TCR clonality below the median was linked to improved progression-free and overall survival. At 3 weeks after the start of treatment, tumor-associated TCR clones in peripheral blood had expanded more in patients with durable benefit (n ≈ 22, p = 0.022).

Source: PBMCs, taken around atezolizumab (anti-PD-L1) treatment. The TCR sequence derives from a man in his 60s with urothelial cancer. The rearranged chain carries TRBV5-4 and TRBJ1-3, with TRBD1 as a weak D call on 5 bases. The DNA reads TGTGCCAGCAGCTTAGGGACGGAGGGGCACTCTGGAAACACCATATATTTT. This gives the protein CASSLGTEGHSGNTIYF.